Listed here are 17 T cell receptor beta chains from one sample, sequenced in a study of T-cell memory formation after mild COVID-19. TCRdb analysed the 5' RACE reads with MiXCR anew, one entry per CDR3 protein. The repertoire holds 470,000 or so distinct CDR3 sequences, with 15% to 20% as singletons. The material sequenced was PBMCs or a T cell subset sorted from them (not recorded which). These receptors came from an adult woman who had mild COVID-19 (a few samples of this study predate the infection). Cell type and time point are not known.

DNA of the CDR3: TGTGCCAGCAGCAGCACAGGAGCTAACAATGAGCAGTTCTTC. Translating gives CASSSTGANNEQFF. The chain has TRBV13 and TRBJ2-1; tentative D call: TRBD1 (5 bases). The CDR3 runs 14 residues. The V end lost 5 bases, the J end lost 5 bases, and 13 bases lay between the germline ends. CDR1 is PRHDT and CDR2 is FYEKMQ in the germline V gene (reference sequence).

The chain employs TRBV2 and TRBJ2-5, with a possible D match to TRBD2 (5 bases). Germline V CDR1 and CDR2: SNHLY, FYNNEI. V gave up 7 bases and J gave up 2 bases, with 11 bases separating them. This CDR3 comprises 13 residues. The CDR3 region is CASKAGGQETQYF. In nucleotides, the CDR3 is TGTGCCAGCAAGGCTGGAGGACAAGAGACCCAGTACTTC.

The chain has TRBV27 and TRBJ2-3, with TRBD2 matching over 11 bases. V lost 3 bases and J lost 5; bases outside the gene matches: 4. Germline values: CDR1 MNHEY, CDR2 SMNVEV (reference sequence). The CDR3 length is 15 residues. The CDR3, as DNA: TGTGCCAGCAGTTTTCAAACTAGCGGGAGAGATACGCAGTATTTT. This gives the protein CASSFQTSGRDTQYF.

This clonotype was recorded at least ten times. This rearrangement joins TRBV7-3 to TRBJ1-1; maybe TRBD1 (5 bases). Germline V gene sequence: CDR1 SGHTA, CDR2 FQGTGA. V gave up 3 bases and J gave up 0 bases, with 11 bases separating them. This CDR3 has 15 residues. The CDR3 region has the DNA TGTGCCAGCAGCTTTCGGGGGGGGATGAACACTGAAGCTTTCTTT. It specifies CASSFRGGMNTEAFF. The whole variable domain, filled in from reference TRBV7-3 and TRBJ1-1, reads GAGVSQTPSNKVTEKGKYVELRCDPISGHTALYWYRQSLGQGPEFLIYFQGTGAADDSGLPNDRFFAVRPEGSVSTLKIQRTERGDSAVYLCASSFRGGMNTEAFFGQGTRLTVV.

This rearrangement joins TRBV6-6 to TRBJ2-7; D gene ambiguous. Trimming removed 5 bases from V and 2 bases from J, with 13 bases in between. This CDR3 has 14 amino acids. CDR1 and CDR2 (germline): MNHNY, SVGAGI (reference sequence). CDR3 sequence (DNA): TGTGCCAGCAGTACCGGGCCCAACACCTACGAGCAGTACTTC. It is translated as CASSTGPNTYEQYF.

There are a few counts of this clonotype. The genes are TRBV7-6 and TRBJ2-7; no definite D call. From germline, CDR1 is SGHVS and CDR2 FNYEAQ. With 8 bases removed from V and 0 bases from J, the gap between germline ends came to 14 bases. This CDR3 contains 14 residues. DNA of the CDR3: TGTGCCAGCGGAAGTTCGATGGTCTCCTACGAGCAGTACTTC. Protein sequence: CASGSSMVSYEQYF. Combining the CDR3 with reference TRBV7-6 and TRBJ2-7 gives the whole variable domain GAGVSQSPRYKVTKRGQDVALRCDPISGHVSLYWYRQALGQGPEFLTYFNYEAQQDKSGLPNDRFSAERPEGSISTLTIQRTEQRDSAMYRCASGSSMVSYEQYFGPGTRLTVT.

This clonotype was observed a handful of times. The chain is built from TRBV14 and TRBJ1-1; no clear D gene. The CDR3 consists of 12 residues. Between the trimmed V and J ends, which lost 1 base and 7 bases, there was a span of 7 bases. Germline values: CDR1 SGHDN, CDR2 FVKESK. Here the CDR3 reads CASSQVKGEAFF. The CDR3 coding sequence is TGTGCCAGCAGCCAAGTTAAGGGTGAAGCTTTCTTT.

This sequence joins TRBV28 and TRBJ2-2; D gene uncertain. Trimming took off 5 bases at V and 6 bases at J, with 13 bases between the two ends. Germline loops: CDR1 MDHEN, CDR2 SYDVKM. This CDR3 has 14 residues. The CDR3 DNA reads TGTGCCAGCAGTCCCTCCGACAAAGCCGGGGAGCTGTTTTTT. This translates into CASSPSDKAGELFF.

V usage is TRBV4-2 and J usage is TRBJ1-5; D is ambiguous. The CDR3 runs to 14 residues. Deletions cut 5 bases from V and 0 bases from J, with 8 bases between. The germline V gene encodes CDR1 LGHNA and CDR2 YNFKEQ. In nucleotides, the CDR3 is TGTGCCAGCAGCGATTCAGATAGCAATCAGCCCCAGCATTTT. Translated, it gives CASSDSDSNQPQHF.

The CDR3 protein is CASSHFRGGPSTDTQYF. The DNA for the CDR3 is TGTGCCAGCAGCCATTTCCGGGGGGGGCCGAGCACAGATACGCAGTATTTT. The V gene is TRBV3-1, the J gene TRBJ2-3, with 8 bases that match TRBD2. This CDR3 has 17 amino acids. Germline CDR1 LGHDT, CDR2 YNNKEL (reference sequence). Losses at the gene ends were 3 bases for V and 0 bases for J; bases not matched to a gene: 8.

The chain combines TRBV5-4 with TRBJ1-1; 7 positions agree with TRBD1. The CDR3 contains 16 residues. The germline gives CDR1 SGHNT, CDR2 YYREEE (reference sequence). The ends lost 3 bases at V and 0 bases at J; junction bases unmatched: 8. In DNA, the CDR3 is TGTGCCAGCAGCTCGCGGACAGGTCTTTTGAACACTGAAGCTTTCTTT. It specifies CASSSRTGLLNTEAFF.

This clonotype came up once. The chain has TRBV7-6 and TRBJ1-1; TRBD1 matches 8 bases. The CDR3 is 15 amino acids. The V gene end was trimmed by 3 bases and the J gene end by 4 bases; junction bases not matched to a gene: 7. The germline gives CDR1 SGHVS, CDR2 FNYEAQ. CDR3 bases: TGTGCCAGCAGCTTGGAAATACAGGGGGGCACTGAAGCTTTCTTT. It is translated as CASSLEIQGGTEAFF. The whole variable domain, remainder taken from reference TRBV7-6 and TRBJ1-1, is GAGVSQSPRYKVTKRGQDVALRCDPISGHVSLYWYRQALGQGPEFLTYFNYEAQQDKSGLPNDRFSAERPEGSISTLTIQRTEQRDSAMYRCASSLEIQGGTEAFFGQGTRLTVV.

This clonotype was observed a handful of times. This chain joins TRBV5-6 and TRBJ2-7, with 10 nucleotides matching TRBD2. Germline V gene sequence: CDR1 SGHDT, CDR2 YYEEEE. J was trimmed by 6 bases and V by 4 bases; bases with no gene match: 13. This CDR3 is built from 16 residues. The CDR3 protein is CASSREREGLIAEQYF. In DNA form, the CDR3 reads TGTGCCAGCAGCCGAGAGCGGGAGGGCCTCATTGCCGAGCAGTACTTC.

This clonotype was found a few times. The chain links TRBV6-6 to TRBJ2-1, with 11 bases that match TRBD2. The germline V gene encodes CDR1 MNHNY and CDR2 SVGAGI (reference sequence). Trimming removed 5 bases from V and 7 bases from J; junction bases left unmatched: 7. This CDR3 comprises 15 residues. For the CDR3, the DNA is TGTGCCAGCAGTGCCGGGACTAGCGGTTTTAATGAGCAGTTCTTC. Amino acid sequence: CASSAGTSGFNEQFF.

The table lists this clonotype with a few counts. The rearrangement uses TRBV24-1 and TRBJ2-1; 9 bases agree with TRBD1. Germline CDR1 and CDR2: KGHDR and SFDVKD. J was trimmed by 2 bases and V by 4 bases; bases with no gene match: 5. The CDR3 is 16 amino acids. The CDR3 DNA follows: TGTGCCACCAGTGACGCGGACAGGGGAACCTACAATGAGCAGTTCTTC. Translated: CATSDADRGTYNEQFF.

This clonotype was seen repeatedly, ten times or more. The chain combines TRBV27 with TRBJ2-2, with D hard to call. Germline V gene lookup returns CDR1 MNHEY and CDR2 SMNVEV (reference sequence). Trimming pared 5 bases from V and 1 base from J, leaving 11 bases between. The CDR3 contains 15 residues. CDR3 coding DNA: TGTGCCAGCAGTCTTCAGACGGTGAACACCGGGGAGCTGTTTTTT. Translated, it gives CASSLQTVNTGELFF.

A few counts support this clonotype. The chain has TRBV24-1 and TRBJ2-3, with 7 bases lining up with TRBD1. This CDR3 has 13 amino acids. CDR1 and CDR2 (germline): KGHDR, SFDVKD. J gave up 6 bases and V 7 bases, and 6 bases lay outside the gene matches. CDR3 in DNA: TGTGCCACCAGCCTGGGACAGTGGGATACGCAGTATTTT. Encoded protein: CATSLGQWDTQYF.